Listed here are 9 T cell receptor beta chains from one sample, sequenced in a study of identical twins' blood T cells. A single record per CDR3 protein comes from TCRdb applying MiXCR to the 5' RACE reads. The profile covers 300,000 to 450,000 distinct CDR3 sequences, with over 25% appearing a single time and 5.5% to 6.5% taken by the ten largest. Sequencing input: PBMCs. These TCRs come from a woman aged 18 to 55 in good health.

This clonotype was detected only a few times. The chain couples TRBV3-1 to TRBJ1-5; D remains ambiguous. In germline, CDR1 is LGHDT, CDR2 YNNKEL (reference sequence). V gave up 3 bases and J gave up 4 bases, with 7 bases separating them. The CDR3 extends over 13 amino acids. The CDR3 nucleotides are TGTGCCAGCAGCCAGGAGCCGAATCAGCCCCAGCATTTT. It is translated as CASSQEPNQPQHF.

The chain is built from TRBV6-4 and TRBJ1-6, with 9 bases lining up with TRBD1. Germline V CDR1 and CDR2: MRHNA, SNTAGT. The CDR3 runs to 14 residues. Trimming cost V 4 bases and J 9 bases; bases outside gene matches: 4. DNA of the CDR3: TGTGCCAGCAGTGCCGGGACAGGGAGTTCACCCCTCCACTTT. Translating it yields CASSAGTGSSPLHF.

This clonotype occurred a few times. The chain has TRBV6-6 and TRBJ1-5; no clear D gene. The germline V gene has CDR1 MNHNY and CDR2 SVGAGI (reference sequence). V lost 2 bases and J lost 8, with 13 bases in between. This CDR3 is built from 14 residues. The CDR3 sequence is CASSYRNGLEPQHF. The CDR3, as DNA: TGTGCCAGCAGTTACAGGAACGGTTTAGAGCCCCAGCATTTT.

The chain has TRBV2 and TRBJ2-2, with D maybe TRBD2 (6 bases). With 10 bases removed from V and 2 bases from J, the gap between germline ends came to 14 bases. Germline V lookup: CDR1 SNHLY, CDR2 FYNNEI. CDR3 length: 14 residues. Written as DNA, the CDR3 is TGTGCCACCCTTGGGCGGGAAAACACCGGGGAGCTGTTTTTT. Amino acids: CATLGRENTGELFF.

This sequence joins TRBV12-3 or TRBV12-4 and TRBJ1-2, with D possibly being TRBD1 (5 bases). V lost 4 bases and J 1 base, leaving 13 bases between the germline ends. The CDR3 covers 15 residues. The CDR3 loop is CASSSTEELNYGYTF. In DNA, the CDR3 is TGTGCCAGCAGTTCGACAGAAGAACTTAACTATGGCTACACCTTC.

This chain uses TRBV20-1 with TRBJ2-1; 12 bases fit TRBD2. CDR1 and CDR2 (germline): DFQATT, SNEGSKA (reference sequence). CDR3 size: 18 residues. The V and J ends lost 2 bases and 2 bases, in that order; junction bases with no gene match: 10. CDR3 protein: CSARPETSGGVTYNEQFF. The CDR3 nucleotides read TGCAGTGCTAGACCCGAGACTAGCGGGGGCGTAACCTACAATGAGCAGTTCTTC.

The V and J genes are TRBV29-1 and TRBJ2-3; tentatively, D is TRBD2 (5 bases). V dropped 2 bases and J dropped 3 bases, with 12 bases sitting between them. Looked up from germline, CDR1 is SQVTM and CDR2 is ANQGSEA. CDR3 length: 14 amino acids. The CDR3: CSVESLAVTDTQYF. The CDR3 region has the DNA TGCAGCGTTGAATCCCTAGCCGTAACAGATACGCAGTATTTT.

As DNA, the CDR3 is TGTGCCAGCTCAGGGGTGGGAAGGCGTTCGTCCACTGAAGCTTTCTTT. Protein product: CASSGVGRRSSTEAFF. J is TRBJ1-1 and V is TRBV18; D ambiguous. Looked up from germline, CDR1 is KGHSH and CDR2 is LQKENI. The CDR3 spans 16 residues. Between the trimmed V and J ends, which lost 5 bases and 4 bases, there was a span of 20 bases.

The J gene is TRBJ1-2, the V gene TRBV19; D uncertain. The V gene's germline CDR1 is LNHDA and CDR2 SQIVND (reference sequence). Trimming pared 7 bases from V and 6 bases from J, leaving 12 bases between. This CDR3 spans 12 amino acids. For the CDR3, the DNA is TGTGCCAGTAACCGGGTAGCTGATGGCTACACCTTC. The encoded protein is CASNRVADGYTF.